Each of the 19 T cell receptor beta chains below was sequenced from the same sample in a study of shared clonotypes between healthy human individuals. Sequencing used immunoSEQ multiplex PCR; TCRdb keeps in-frame clones, though not all of them. This table holds 700,000 or so clones, 60% to 80% found once. Sequenced input: memory CD4+ T cells sorted from blood. Subset specified: CD45RA-negative fraction. All receptors come from a woman aged 25 to 39 in good health.

The chain employs TRBV7-6 and TRBJ2-2, with D perhaps matching TRBD1 or TRBD2 (6 bases each). Germline V gives CDR1 SGHVS, CDR2 FNYEAQ. V lost 5 bases to trimming and J lost 5 bases, with 18 bases between them. The CDR3 length is 16 residues. CDR3 sequence: CASSTVRGRVTGELFF. CDR3 DNA: TGTGCCAGCAGCACCGTTCGGGGGCGCGTAACCGGGGAGCTGTTTTTT.

The chain couples TRBV5-4 to TRBJ2-2; unclear D gene. V was pared by 2 bases and J by 3 bases, with 8 bases between. The CDR3 is 14 amino acids. Germline V gene data show CDR1 as SGHNT and CDR2 as YYREEE (reference sequence). The DNA of the CDR3 is TGTGCCAGCAGCTTTCTGTCCTACACCGGGGAGCTGTTTTTT. Its protein is CASSFLSYTGELFF.

This clone was picked up a small number of times. J is TRBJ2-7 and V is TRBV2, with D perhaps TRBD1 (6 bases). Germline lookup yields CDR1 SNHLY and CDR2 FYNNEI. V lost 5 bases and J 0 bases, leaving 11 bases between the germline ends. The CDR3 consists of 14 residues. The CDR3 bases are TGTGCCAGCAGTAACCAGGGGAGCTCCTACGAGCAGTACTTC. It encodes CASSNQGSSYEQYF.

V usage is TRBV6-5 and J usage is TRBJ2-3; D gene unclear. The germline V and J ends were trimmed by 7 bases and 0 bases, with 8 bases remaining between them. The CDR3 is 13 amino acids. The V gene's germline CDR1 is MNHEY and CDR2 SVGAGI. This CDR3 is CASTGVSTDTQYF. The CDR3 DNA is TGTGCCAGCACTGGGGTGAGCACAGATACGCAGTATTTT.

The chain links TRBV14 to TRBJ2-7; no clear D gene. CDR1 and CDR2 from the germline V gene are SGHDN and FVKESK. V was cut by 0 bases and J by 3 bases, with 9 bases left in between. This CDR3 region has 14 residues. CDR3 sequence reads: CASSQDSVYYEQYF. Written as DNA, the CDR3 is TGTGCCAGCAGCCAAGATTCTGTTTACTACGAGCAGTACTTC.

Written as DNA, the CDR3 is TGTGCCAGCAGCTTGCAGAGAGACACTGAAGCTTTCTTT. It translates to CASSLQRDTEAFF. The chain joins TRBV11-2 to TRBJ1-1; no clear D. The CDR3 spans 13 residues. Trimming pared 3 bases from V and 3 bases from J, leaving 8 bases between. CDR1 is SGHAT and CDR2 is FQNNGV in the germline V gene. Supplemented by reference TRBV11-2 and TRBJ1-1, the full variable domain reads EAGVAQSPRYKIIEKRQSVAFWCNPISGHATLYWYQQILGQGPKLLIQFQNNGVVDDSQLPKDRFSAERLKGVDSTLKIQPAKLEDSAVYLCASSLQRDTEAFFGQGTRLTVV.

This chain links TRBV28 with TRBJ2-7; 11 bases are a match to TRBD2. From germline, CDR1 is MDHEN and CDR2 SYDVKM. This CDR3 contains 15 residues. V was pared by 5 bases and J by 4 bases, with 7 bases of the junction left unmatched. Here the CDR3 reads CASSTGTSGSYEQYF. The CDR3 DNA reads TGTGCCAGCAGTACCGGGACTAGCGGTTCGTACGAGCAGTACTTC.

This chain connects TRBV5-1 to TRBJ2-4; D may be TRBD1 (6 bases). Looked up from germline, CDR1 is SGHRS and CDR2 is YFSETQ. The CDR3 is 14 amino acids. Trimming removed 2 bases from V and 2 bases from J, with 8 bases in between. The CDR3 here is CASSFQGTKNIQYF. DNA of the CDR3: TGCGCCAGCAGCTTCCAGGGGACCAAAAACATTCAGTACTTC. The full variable domain, its missing parts supplied by reference TRBV5-1 and TRBJ2-4, is KAGVTQTPRYLIKTRGQQVTLSCSPISGHRSVSWYQQTPGQGLQFLFEYFSETQRNKGNFPGRFSGRQFSNSRSEMNVSTLELGDSALYLCASSFQGTKNIQYFGAGTRLSVL.

This clone was counted at least ten times. The chain recombines TRBV28 with TRBJ2-3; TRBD2 matches at 16 bases. This CDR3 has 17 residues. V shed 6 bases, J shed 10 bases, and the junction held 13 bases outside the gene matches. Germline lookup yields CDR1 MDHEN and CDR2 SYDVKM. The CDR3 coding sequence is TGTGCCAGCAGCAGGGGACTAGCGGGAGGGCCACGCAATGCGCAGTATTTT. Translation gives CASSRGLAGGPRNAQYF.

This clone is labeled medium-sized. V and J are TRBV4-1 and TRBJ1-5; 7 nucleotides agree with TRBD1. The CDR3 totals 18 residues. Germline V gives CDR1 MGHRA, CDR2 YSYEKL. After removal of 1 base from V and 4 bases from J, the junction contained 13 bases not matched to a gene. CDR3 coding DNA: TGCGCCAGCAGCCAAGTCCGACTCGGGACAGAAACAAATCAGCCCCAGCATTTT. It translates to CASSQVRLGTETNQPQHF.

This chain links TRBV28 with TRBJ1-5; TRBD1 matches 12 bases. From germline, CDR1 is MDHEN and CDR2 SYDVKM. Trimming removed 5 bases from V and 6 bases from J; junction bases left unmatched: 8. This CDR3 comprises 16 residues. CDR3 nucleotides: TGTGCCAGCAGTCGGGGACAGGGGGCTTTCGGTCAGCCCCAGCATTTT. It is translated as CASSRGQGAFGQPQHF.

In regard to this clone: This sample also contains other DNA sequences that code for the same CDR3. The J gene is TRBJ1-2, the V gene TRBV28; no definite D call. CDR3 length: 12 residues. V lost 8 bases and J lost 0, with 7 bases in between. The germline CDR1 and CDR2 sequences are MDHEN and SYDVKM. The DNA for the CDR3 is TGTGCCAGCTCCCGACCTAACTATGGCTACACCTTC. Protein: CASSRPNYGYTF.

The J gene is TRBJ1-1, the V gene TRBV4-1, with D tentatively TRBD1 (5 bases). Looked up from germline, CDR1 is MGHRA and CDR2 is YSYEKL. The CDR3 has 15 amino acids. Between the trimmed V and J ends, which lost 3 bases and 0 bases, there was a span of 11 bases. CDR3 coding DNA: TGCGCCAGCAGCCACCGGGGCAGCCTGAACACTGAAGCTTTCTTT. The encoded protein is CASSHRGSLNTEAFF.

The chain recombines TRBV2 with TRBJ2-3, with a possible D match to TRBD2 (6 bases). The germline V and J ends were trimmed by 6 bases and 2 bases, with 15 bases remaining between them. This CDR3 contains 15 residues. The germline V gene has CDR1 SNHLY and CDR2 FYNNEI. The CDR3 DNA is TGTGCCAGCAGGAAAGATAGGCGGGACACAGATACGCAGTATTTT. This translates into CASRKDRRDTDTQYF.

This clone was counted a few times. The chain recombines TRBV18 with TRBJ1-1, with 9 bases that match TRBD1. This CDR3 has 14 amino acids. The J segment lost 1 base and the V segment lost 3 bases, leaving 0 bases of the junction unmatched. Germline assignment: CDR1 KGHSH and CDR2 LQKENI. The CDR3 protein is CASSPDRGNTEAFF. The CDR3 DNA reads as TGTGCCAGCTCACCGGACAGGGGGAACACTGAAGCTTTCTTT.

The chain recombines TRBV19 with TRBJ1-1, with TRBD1 matching over 7 bases. This CDR3 comprises 15 residues. Trimming removed 6 bases from V and 6 bases from J; junction bases left unmatched: 13. Germline assignment: CDR1 LNHDA and CDR2 SQIVND (reference sequence). CDR3 in DNA: TGTGCCAGTAGGACCGCACAGGGGCCTGCACCTGAAGCTTTCTTT. It is translated as CASRTAQGPAPEAFF.

Only a few counts were recorded for this clone. The chain recombines TRBV7-6 with TRBJ2-1, with D tentatively TRBD2 (5 bases). The V end lost 1 base, the J end lost 7 bases, and 11 bases lay between the germline ends. There are 14 residues in the CDR3. Germline assignment: CDR1 SGHVS and CDR2 FNYEAQ. The DNA of the CDR3 is TGTGCCAGCAGCTTAGGGCTAGCTGTAAATGAGCAGTTCTTC. This gives the protein CASSLGLAVNEQFF.

The chain is built from TRBV5-5 and TRBJ2-7; a weak D match, TRBD2 (6 bases). The CDR3 loop spans 16 amino acids. V was cut by 4 bases and J by 5 bases, with 22 bases left in between. The germline CDR1 and CDR2 sequences are SGHKS and YYEKEE (reference sequence). The CDR3 here is CASSPVSNGRGHEQYF. The CDR3 DNA is TGTGCCAGCAGCCCCGTTAGTAACGGGAGAGGCCACGAGCAGTACTTC.

This clone was seen repeatedly, ten times or more. This sequence joins TRBV6-1 and TRBJ2-3, with 9 bases identical to TRBD2. The CDR3 totals 15 residues. Losses at the gene ends were 2 bases for V and 0 bases for J; bases not matched to a gene: 0. CDR1 and CDR2 (germline): MNHNS, SASEGT. CDR3 DNA sequence: TGTGCCAGCAGTGAACTAGCGGGAAGCACAGATACGCAGTATTTT. Translating it yields CASSELAGSTDTQYF.